This T cell receptor beta chain is drawn from a study of CD8 T cells in ankylosing spondylitis. Whole-study results and caveats: Reported data indicate significant enrichment of disease-linked clones within matched ankylosing spondylitis synovial fluid. Blood from ankylosing spondylitis patients appeared to carry a characteristic roughly 8-variant TCR beta motif.

Per the germline V gene, CDR1 is SGHAT and CDR2 is FQDESV (reference sequence). The trim removed 4 bases at V and 2 bases at J, leaving 5 bases unmatched. The CDR3 covers 15 residues. Scientists made TCR beta libraries using quantitative 5'-RACE with molecular barcodes. TCRdb passed the 5' RACE reads through MiXCR, listing each CDR3 protein once. The top ten clones hold more than 13% of a sample with 160,000 or so distinct CDR3 sequences, 9.8% of them seen once. Turning to this clonotype: Its antigen is not identified.

Specimen: blood, either unsorted or a sorted T cell fraction (not recorded which). The chain carries TRBV11-1 and TRBJ2-3, with 8 bases lining up with TRBD2. The clonotype was recovered from a female donor with ankylosing spondylitis or in good health (not recorded which). The CDR3 bases are TGTGCCAGCAGCTCCCCGCGGGAGGTCACAGATACGCAGTATTTT. It encodes CASSSPREVTDTQYF.